Listed below are T cell receptor beta chains from one sample, sequenced in a study of T cell repertoires in aging, cancer and after chemotherapy. Each CDR3 protein gets one entry after TCRdb re-called the multiplex PCR reads with MiXCR. Of some 3,000 distinct CDR3 sequences listed, 49% are singletons. Sample: blood. The receptors derive from a human donor with a blood cancer. The CDR3 runs from the conserved cysteine through the conserved F or W. A D gene is named only where the DNA matches it firmly. Clone size appears in some rows only: once, few, many, or a class for an expanded clone.

CASRIGGMDEQFF	TGTGCCAGCAGGATCGGGGGGATGGATGAGCAGTTCTTC	-	TRBV7-9	TRBJ2-1	TRBD2
CASSGTAYEQYF	TGTGCCAGTAGTGGGACAGCATACGAGCAGTACTTC	-	TRBV19	TRBJ2-7	TRBD1
CASSYSPTGRQETQYF	TGTGCCAGCAGTTACTCCCCGACAGGGAGGCAAGAGACCCAGTACTTC	-	TRBV6-2/TRBV6-3	TRBJ2-5	-
CATSRDRRTDDQETQYF	TGTGCCACCAGCAGAGATCGGAGGACGGACGATCAAGAGACCCAGTACTTC	few	TRBV15	TRBJ2-5	-
CSVEAVRARDTRYQETQYF	TGCAGCGTTGAAGCGGTGAGAGCCCGGGACACCCGGTACCAAGAGACCCAGTACTTC	-	TRBV29-1	TRBJ2-5	-
CASSRYDRQPQHF	TGTGCCAGCAGTCGTTATGATCGACAGCCCCAGCATTTT	-	TRBV6-6	TRBJ1-5	-
CASSPLGAGETQYF	TGTGCCAGCTCACCTCTGGGGGCGGGAGAGACCCAGTACTTC	-	TRBV10-3	TRBJ2-5	-
CASSSRLSGYNEQFF	TGTGCCAGCAGCTCCCGACTATCGGGCTACAATGAGCAGTTCTTC	-	TRBV11-1	TRBJ2-1	-
CSARVNNARDTQYF	TGCAGTGCTAGAGTCAATAATGCGCGGGATACGCAGTATTTT	once	TRBV20-1	TRBJ2-3	-
CASSRDHTDTQYF	TGTGCCAGCAGCCGGGACCACACAGATACGCAGTATTTT	few	TRBV7-6	TRBJ2-3	-
CSVGTGYGYTF	TGCAGCGTTGGGACAGGCTATGGCTACACCTTC	large	TRBV29-1	TRBJ1-2	TRBD1
CASSWTGRNSPLHF	TGTGCCAGCAGTTGGACAGGGCGAAATTCACCCCTCCACTTT	medium-sized	TRBV6-5	TRBJ1-6	TRBD1
CSATGAVYTEAFF	TGCAGCGCAACAGGGGCTGTTTACACTGAAGCTTTCTTT	-	TRBV29-1	TRBJ1-1	TRBD1
CASSPTGNYGYTF	TGTGCCAGCAGTCCGACTGGGAACTATGGCTACACCTTC	large	TRBV6-5	TRBJ1-2	-
CSAEGSNEQFF	TGCAGCGCAGAGGGGTCCAATGAGCAGTTCTTC	large	TRBV29-1	TRBJ2-1	-
CASYRAGELFF	TGTGCCAGCTATAGAGCCGGGGAGCTGTTTTTT	few	TRBV27	TRBJ2-2	-
CASTSRWGQGANEQFF	TGTGCCAGTACCTCCCGGTGGGGACAGGGCGCCAATGAGCAGTTCTTC	few	TRBV19	TRBJ2-1	TRBD1
CASRGEQGNGYTF	TGTGCCAGTAGAGGGGAACAGGGCAATGGCTACACCTTC	-	TRBV19	TRBJ1-2	-
CAWSVLSEQYF	TGTGCCTGGAGTGTCCTTAGCGAGCAGTACTTC	large	TRBV30	TRBJ2-7	-
CASSEAYRNYGYTF	TGTGCCAGCAGTGAAGCTTACAGGAACTATGGCTACACCTTC	-	TRBV6-1	TRBJ1-2	-
CAISVPGQGATYEQYF	TGTGCCATCAGTGTGCCGGGACAGGGGGCGACATACGAGCAGTACTTC	-	TRBV10-3	TRBJ2-7	TRBD1
CASSEGPLRDTQYF	TGTGCCAGCAGTGAAGGCCCTCTGAGAGATACGCAGTATTTT	-	TRBV6-4	TRBJ2-3	-
CASSPTPNTGELFF	TGTGCCAGCAGCCCCACACCGAACACCGGGGAGCTGTTTTTT	-	TRBV7-6	TRBJ2-2	-
CSAQVSGRAFDEQYF	TGCAGTGCCCAAGTTAGCGGGAGGGCCTTCGACGAGCAGTACTTC	few	TRBV20-1	TRBJ2-7	TRBD2
CASSPRGGTNSPLHF	TGTGCCAGCAGTCCCCGTGGGGGAACTAATTCACCCCTCCACTTT	-	TRBV6-5	TRBJ1-6	-
CASSFRPLTGELFF	TGTGCCAGCAGTTTCCGACCCTTAACCGGGGAGCTGTTTTTT	few	TRBV12-3/TRBV12-4	TRBJ2-2	-
CASRTGGSYGYTF	TGTGCCAGCAGGACAGGGGGCAGCTATGGCTACACCTTC	-	TRBV27	TRBJ1-2	TRBD1
CASTRTGKRSEAFF	TGTGCCAGCACCCGGACAGGGAAACGGTCTGAAGCTTTCTTT	-	TRBV12-3/TRBV12-4	TRBJ1-1	TRBD1
CASMRGPIVYF	TGTGCCAGTATGCGCGGCCCCATCGTGTACTTC	-	TRBV19	TRBJ2-7	-
CASSPLGQGQETKYF	TGTGCCAGCAGTCCTTTGGGTCAGGGCCAAGAGACCAAGTACTTC	-	TRBV6-1	TRBJ2-5	-
CASSYGGGVQYF	TGTGCCAGCAGTTACGGTGGGGGCGTGCAGTACTTC	large	TRBV6-5	TRBJ2-7	-
CASSLQGWDTEAFF	TGTGCCAGCAGTCTACAGGGTTGGGACACTGAAGCTTTCTTT	-	TRBV12-3/TRBV12-4	TRBJ1-1	-
CASSPSPGGNSPLHF	TGTGCCAGCAGCCCCAGCCCAGGGGGTAATTCACCCCTCCACTTT	large	TRBV7-2	TRBJ1-6	TRBD1
CASSTTYF	TGTGCTAGCAGCACCACATATTTT	-	TRBV27	TRBJ1-3	-
CASSFRQEETQYF	TGTGCCAGCAGCTTCCGTCAGGAAGAGACCCAGTACTTC	-	TRBV7-2	TRBJ2-5	-
CASSHDRSHYGEQYF	TGTGCCAGCAGCCATGACAGATCTCACTACGGAGAGCAGTACTTC	-	TRBV5-4	TRBJ2-7	-
CAIVVMIAGSPDTQYF	TGTGCCATCGTGGTGATGATAGCGGGCTCGCCTGATACGCAGTATTTT	-	TRBV10-3	TRBJ2-3	TRBD2
CASSGAGARNTIYF	TGTGCCAGCAGTGGGGCAGGGGCTAGAAACACCATATATTTT	-	TRBV6-1	TRBJ1-3	-
CSVERTGYGYTF	TGCAGCGTTGAAAGGACAGGCTATGGCTACACCTTC	-	TRBV29-1	TRBJ1-2	TRBD1
CASSFSSGGALEQYF	TGTGCCAGCAGCTTCTCTAGCGGGGGGGCCCTCGAGCAGTACTTC	-	TRBV5-4	TRBJ2-7	TRBD2